Below, one TCR beta chain is given with its context. Its antigen is unknown. Caucasian individuals from Russia who were healthy and aged roughly 6 to 90 acted as donors. The V segment lost 5 bases and the J segment 8 bases; nucleotides outside the gene matches: 4. Germline loops: CDR1 MNHEY, CDR2 SVGAGI. The CDR3 consists of 13 residues. The data stem from a study of blood T cells in healthy people across ages. Whole-study context: T cells yielded about one barcoded beta molecule per two cells through template switching. General study findings and limits: Diversity estimates drawn from one million T cells were deemed underestimates. Comparison with aged donors showed that long-lived donors had more naive CD4+ cells and higher diversity.

Through a sample-barcoded 5' primer and a J-beta primer mix, a second PCR was run for about 7 to 12 cycles. From the 5' RACE reads, TCRdb called clonotypes with MiXCR, one entry per CDR3 protein. The table lists about 640,000 distinct CDR3 sequences, about 53% of them singletons, with 30% to 40% in the top ten. Material: blood. The V and J genes are TRBV6-5 and TRBJ2-1, with 9 bases identical to TRBD1. The TCR comes from a man aged 55 to 70 in good health. The CDR3: CASSRNRGHEQFF. In DNA, the CDR3 is TGTGCCAGCAGTAGGAACAGGGGGCATGAGCAGTTCTTC.